The 18 T cell receptor beta chains listed next were all sequenced from one sample in a study of shared clonotypes between healthy human individuals. Method: immunoSEQ multiplex PCR; TCRdb's copy keeps in-frame clones and lacks some. Of roughly 1,100,000 clones in the sample, around 75% were seen once. The sequenced sample consisted of memory CD4+ T cells sorted from blood. Subset reported: CD45RA-negative fraction. These TCRs come from a man between 18 and 29 years old in good health.

This clone showed up just once. An end of the junction does not agree with germline; a read error may underlie this. The rearrangement uses TRBV7-8 and TRBJ1-2, with D unresolved. The CDR3 has 15 residues. Per the germline V gene, CDR1 is SGHVS and CDR2 is FQNEAQ. The CDR3 sequence: CASSLESRSKYGYTF. CDR3 in DNA: TGTGCCAGCAGCTTAGAATCGAGGTCTAAGTATGGCTACACCTTC. Full variable domain (remainder filled in from reference TRBV7-8 and TRBJ1-2): GAGVSQSPRYKVAKRGQDVALRCDPISGHVSLFWYQQALGQGPEFLTYFQNEAQLDKSGLPSDRFFAERPEGSVSTLKIQRTQQEDSAVYLCASSLESRSKYGYTFGSGTRLTVV.

The chain has TRBV6-1 and TRBJ2-7; unclear D gene. CDR1 MNHNS and CDR2 SASEGT come from the germline V gene. Trimming took off 0 bases at V and 0 bases at J, with 9 bases between the two ends. The CDR3 consists of 15 residues. Here the CDR3 reads CASSEAGVSSYEQYF. In nucleotides, the CDR3 is TGTGCCAGCAGTGAAGCAGGCGTTAGCTCCTACGAGCAGTACTTC.

The CDR3 reads CASKEGGYGYTF. The CDR3 DNA reads TGTGCCAGCAAAGAGGGGGGCTATGGCTACACCTTC. The rearrangement joins TRBV6-1 to TRBJ1-2, with D perhaps TRBD1 (6 bases). The germline gives CDR1 MNHNS, CDR2 SASEGT. The CDR3 is 12 amino acids. The V end was cut by 7 bases, the J end by 4 bases, with 10 bases between.

The table lists this clone with a few counts. The V gene is TRBV30, the J gene TRBJ1-5, with 8 bases that match TRBD1. The CDR3 totals 15 residues. The V gene's germline CDR1 is GTSNPN and CDR2 SVGIG (reference sequence). J gave up 3 bases and V 3 bases, and 7 bases lay outside the gene matches. The CDR3 is CAWRLTGAVNQPQHF. DNA of the CDR3: TGTGCCTGGAGGCTGACAGGGGCCGTCAATCAGCCCCAGCATTTT.

Only a few counts were recorded for this clone. The gene calls are TRBV27 and TRBJ2-7; D gene ambiguous. Germline V CDR1 and CDR2: MNHEY, SMNVEV (reference sequence). The CDR3 contains 14 residues. With 11 bases removed from V and 0 bases from J, the gap between germline ends came to 17 bases. CDR3 region: CASKPRAASYEQYF. The CDR3 coding sequence is TGTGCCTCAAAACCCCGGGCAGCCTCCTACGAGCAGTACTTC.

J is TRBJ2-7 and V is TRBV2, with 12 bases aligning to TRBD2. V shed 6 bases, J shed 2 bases, and the junction held 8 bases outside the gene matches. The CDR3 contains 16 residues. From germline, CDR1 is SNHLY and CDR2 FYNNEI. CDR3 DNA: TGTGCCAGCAGGTCCAATCGACTAGCGGGGGCCTACGAGCAGTACTTC. Translated, it gives CASRSNRLAGAYEQYF. Full variable domain (outside the CDR3, taken from reference TRBV2 and TRBJ2-7): EPEVTQTPSHQVTQMGQEVILRCVPISNHLYFYWYRQILGQKVEFLVSFYNNEISEKSEIFDDQFSVERPDGSNFTLKIRSTKLEDSAMYFCASRSNRLAGAYEQYFGPGTRLTVT.

In this sample, this clone turned up a few times. The J gene is TRBJ2-6, the V gene TRBV14; no definite D call. V lost 5 bases and J lost 4, with 6 bases in between. This CDR3 contains 13 residues. The V gene's germline CDR1 is SGHDN and CDR2 FVKESK. CDR3 nucleotides: TGTGCCAGCAGCGGGTACGGGGCCAACGTCCTGACTTTC. This translates into CASSGYGANVLTF.

This chain joins TRBV10-2 and TRBJ2-7; the match to TRBD2 covers 9 bases. Unmatched junction bases numbered 3, after V lost 6 bases and J lost 3 bases. CDR3 length: 13 amino acids. Germline assignment: CDR1 WSHSY and CDR2 SAAADI. CDR3 nucleotides: TGCGCCAGCAGGAAGCGGGAGGACTACGAGCAGTACTTC. Translated, it gives CASRKREDYEQYF.

This clone came up a few times. V usage is TRBV18 and J usage is TRBJ1-1; D gene uncertain. Looked up from germline, CDR1 is KGHSH and CDR2 is LQKENI. Trimming pared 2 bases from V and 1 base from J, leaving 8 bases between. The CDR3 is 14 residues long. The CDR3 bases are TGTGCCAGCTCACCAGTGGCAACGAACACTGAAGCTTTCTTT. This translates into CASSPVATNTEAFF.

The rearrangement uses TRBV6-1 and TRBJ1-5; a possible D gene is TRBD1 (5 bases). Germline-derived CDR1 and CDR2 are MNHNS and SASEGT. This CDR3 is built from 16 residues. V shed 1 base and J shed 0 bases, with 10 bases lying between them. CDR3 sequence: CASSEGPTGSNQPQHF. Here the CDR3 DNA reads TGTGCCAGCAGTGAAGGACCCACAGGTAGCAATCAGCCCCAGCATTTT.

This clone was seen only a few times. Other DNA sequences in this specimen translate into the identical CDR3. The genes are TRBV5-1 and TRBJ2-5, with a weak D call TRBD2 (6 bases). This CDR3 region has 14 residues. Trimming removed 0 bases at V and 5 bases at J, with 11 bases between. Per the germline V gene, CDR1 is SGHRS and CDR2 is YFSETQ. The chain's CDR3 is CASSLDSRGETQYF. Here the CDR3 DNA reads TGCGCCAGCAGCTTGGACAGTCGGGGGGAGACCCAGTACTTC. The variable domain in full, with the rest retrieved from reference TRBV5-1 and TRBJ2-5, is KAGVTQTPRYLIKTRGQQVTLSCSPISGHRSVSWYQQTPGQGLQFLFEYFSETQRNKGNFPGRFSGRQFSNSRSEMNVSTLELGDSALYLCASSLDSRGETQYFGPGTRLLVL.

With regard to this clone: Other DNA variants within this sample encode the same CDR3. This chain connects TRBV12-5 to TRBJ1-2; no clear D. V was clipped by 1 base and J by 5 bases, with 5 bases between them. Germline CDR1 LGHNT, CDR2 FRNRAP. The CDR3 extends over 12 amino acids. The CDR3 protein is CASGLGGYGYTF. The CDR3, as DNA: TGTGCTAGTGGTTTGGGGGGTTATGGCTACACCTTC. Full variable domain (remainder filled in from reference TRBV12-5 and TRBJ1-2): DARVTQTPRHKVTEMGQEVTMRCQPILGHNTVFWYRQTMMQGLELLAYFRNRAPLDDSGMPKDRFSAEMPDATLATLKIQPSEPRDSAVYFCASGLGGYGYTFGSGTRLTVV.

The chain has TRBV18 and TRBJ2-7; D is possibly TRBD1 (6 bases). Trimming took off 4 bases at V and 6 bases at J, with 16 bases between the two ends. The CDR3 is made up of 14 amino acids. Germline V gene sequence: CDR1 KGHSH, CDR2 LQKENI. CDR3 bases: TGTGCCAGCTCACGAACACTACAGGGCACCGAGCAGTACTTC. It is translated as CASSRTLQGTEQYF.

This chain joins TRBV18 and TRBJ1-1; tentative D call: TRBD1 (5 bases). CDR3 length: 16 residues. Germline CDR1 KGHSH, CDR2 LQKENI. The V and J ends lost 6 bases and 4 bases respectively, with 21 bases between them. DNA of the CDR3: TGTGCCAGCTCCCCCCAGGGATATGGGTCGAGCACTGAAGCTTTCTTT. This sequence encodes CASSPQGYGSSTEAFF.

This rearrangement joins TRBV11-2 to TRBJ2-1, with TRBD2 matching over 7 bases. The V gene end was trimmed by 0 bases and the J gene end by 2 bases; junction bases not matched to a gene: 4. The CDR3 length is 16 residues. Germline V lookup: CDR1 SGHAT, CDR2 FQNNGV. In DNA form, the CDR3 reads TGTGCCAGCAGCTTAGATCGGGGGAGGGCCTACAATGAGCAGTTCTTC. It specifies CASSLDRGRAYNEQFF.

The V gene is TRBV7-6, the J gene TRBJ1-3; no firm D call. The germline gives CDR1 SGHVS, CDR2 FNYEAQ. V gave up 3 bases and J gave up 4 bases, with 13 bases separating them. The CDR3 is made up of 15 amino acids. The CDR3 nucleotides are TGTGCCAGCAGCTTGTCAAGGGTGTCAGGAAACACCATATATTTT. As protein: CASSLSRVSGNTIYF.

This clone was counted a few times. V gene TRBV21-1 combines with J gene TRBJ2-2; TRBD2, the table's D call, was not compared with the DNA. TRBV21-1 has pseudogene status. CDR3 length: 20 residues. CDR3 sequence: CASSKPGVAGDEGNTGELFF. DNA for the CDR3: TGTGCCAGCAGCAAGCCGGGGGTAGCGGGAGACGAAGGGAACACCGGGGAGCTGTTTTTT.

This chain connects TRBV27 to TRBJ2-7, with unresolved D. The CDR3 covers 14 residues. V was shortened by 6 bases and J by 2 bases, with 14 bases between the two germline ends. Germline V CDR1 and CDR2: MNHEY, SMNVEV (reference sequence). The CDR3 sequence is CASRARVPPYEQYF. The CDR3 nucleotides are TGTGCCAGCAGGGCCAGAGTCCCCCCCTACGAGCAGTACTTC.